This record looks at one TCR beta chain sequence and its context. Adults between about 18 and 95 years of age took part from about two dozen US areas. Each exposed participant met a COVID-19 case in the 2 weeks preceding study entry. As handled by the study authors: Estimated nucleated cell counts came from reference gene primer amplification. Assay: immunoSEQ multiplex PCR; the TCRdb copy retains only in-frame clones and omits some. The DNA gave D and trimming, while V, J and clone size come from that table. The profile shows fewer than 400,000 clones, 90% of them singletons. V dropped 0 bases and J dropped 6; count of bases not matched to a gene: 7. CDR3 size: 16 residues. Per germline, CDR1 MGHRA and CDR2 YSYEKL. This specimen comes from a study of blood T cell repertoires in COVID-19.

This clonotype originated in a woman aged 30 to 39 who had been exposed to COVID-19. The sample was PBMCs or T cells enriched from blood (not recorded which). The V and J genes are TRBV4-1 and TRBJ1-5; TRBD1 matches at 8 bases. The DNA for the CDR3 is TGCGCCAGCAGCCAAGATCAGGGACAGGCGTTTCAGCCCCAGCATTTT. Its protein product is CASSQDQGQAFQPQHF.